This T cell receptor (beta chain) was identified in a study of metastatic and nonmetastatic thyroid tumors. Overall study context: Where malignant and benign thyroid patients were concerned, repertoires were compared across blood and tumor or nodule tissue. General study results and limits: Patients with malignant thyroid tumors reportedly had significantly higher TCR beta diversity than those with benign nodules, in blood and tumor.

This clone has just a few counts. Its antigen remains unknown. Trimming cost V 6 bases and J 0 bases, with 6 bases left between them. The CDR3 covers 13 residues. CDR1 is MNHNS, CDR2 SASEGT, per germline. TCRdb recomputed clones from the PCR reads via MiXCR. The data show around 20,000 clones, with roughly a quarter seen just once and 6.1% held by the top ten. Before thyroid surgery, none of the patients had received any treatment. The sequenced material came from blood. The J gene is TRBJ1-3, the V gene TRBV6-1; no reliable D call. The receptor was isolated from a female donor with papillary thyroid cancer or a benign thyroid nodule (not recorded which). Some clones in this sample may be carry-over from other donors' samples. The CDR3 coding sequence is TGTGCCAGCAGGTACAGCTCTGGAAACACCATATATTTT. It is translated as CASRYSSGNTIYF.